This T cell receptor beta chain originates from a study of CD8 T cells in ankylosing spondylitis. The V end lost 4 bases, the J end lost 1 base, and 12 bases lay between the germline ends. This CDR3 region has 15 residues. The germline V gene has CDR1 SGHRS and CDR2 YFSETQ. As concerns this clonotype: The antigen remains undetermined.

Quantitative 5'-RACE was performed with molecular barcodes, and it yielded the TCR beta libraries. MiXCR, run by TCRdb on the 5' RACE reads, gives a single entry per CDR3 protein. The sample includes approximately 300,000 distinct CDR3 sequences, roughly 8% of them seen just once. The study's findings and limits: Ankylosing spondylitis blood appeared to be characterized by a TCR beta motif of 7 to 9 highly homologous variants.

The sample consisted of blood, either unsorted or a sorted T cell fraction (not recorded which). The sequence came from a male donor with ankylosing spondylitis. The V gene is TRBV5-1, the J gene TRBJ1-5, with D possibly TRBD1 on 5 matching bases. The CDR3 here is CASSLTGGSNQPQHF. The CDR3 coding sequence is TGCGCCAGCAGCCTCACAGGCGGGAGCAATCAGCCCCAGCATTTT.